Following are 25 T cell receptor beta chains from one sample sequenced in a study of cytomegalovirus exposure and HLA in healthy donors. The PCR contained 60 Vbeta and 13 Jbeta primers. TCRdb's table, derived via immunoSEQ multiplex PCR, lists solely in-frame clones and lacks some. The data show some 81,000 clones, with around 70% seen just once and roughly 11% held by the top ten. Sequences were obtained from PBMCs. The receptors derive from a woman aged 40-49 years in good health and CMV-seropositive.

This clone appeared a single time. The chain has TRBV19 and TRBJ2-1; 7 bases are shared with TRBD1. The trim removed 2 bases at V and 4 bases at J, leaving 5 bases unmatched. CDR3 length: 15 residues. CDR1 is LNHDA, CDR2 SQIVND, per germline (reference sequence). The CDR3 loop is CASSIFQDRYNEQFF. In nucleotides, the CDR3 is TGTGCCAGTAGTATATTCCAGGACAGGTACAATGAGCAGTTCTTC. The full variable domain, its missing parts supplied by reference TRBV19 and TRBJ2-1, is DGGITQSPKYLFRKEGQNVTLSCEQNLNHDAMYWYRQDPGQGLRLIYYSQIVNDFQKGDIAEGYSVSREKKESFPLTVTSAQKNPTAFYLCASSIFQDRYNEQFFGPGTRLTVL.

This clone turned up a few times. The DNA for the CDR3 is TGCGCCAGCAGCTGGACAGGGGGCGCGAGCACTGAAGCTTTCTTT. It yields the protein CASSWTGGASTEAFF. The chain is built from TRBV5-1 and TRBJ1-1; the match to TRBD1 covers 11 bases. The germline gives CDR1 SGHRS, CDR2 YFSETQ. Losses at the gene ends were 3 bases for V and 4 bases for J; bases not matched to a gene: 5. The CDR3 is 15 amino acids.

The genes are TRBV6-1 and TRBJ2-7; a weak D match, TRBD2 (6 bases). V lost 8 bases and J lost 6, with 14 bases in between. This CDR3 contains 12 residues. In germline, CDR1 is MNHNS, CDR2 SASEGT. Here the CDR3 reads CASLGGQTEQYF. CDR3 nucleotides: TGTGCCAGCCTCGGGGGTCAAACCGAGCAGTACTTC.

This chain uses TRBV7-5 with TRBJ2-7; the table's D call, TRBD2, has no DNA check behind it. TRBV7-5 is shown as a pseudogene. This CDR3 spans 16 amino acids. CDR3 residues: CARSQPTAAGGYEQYF. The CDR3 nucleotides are TGTGCCAGAAGCCAACCAACGGCGGCGGGGGGCTACGAGCAGTACTTC.

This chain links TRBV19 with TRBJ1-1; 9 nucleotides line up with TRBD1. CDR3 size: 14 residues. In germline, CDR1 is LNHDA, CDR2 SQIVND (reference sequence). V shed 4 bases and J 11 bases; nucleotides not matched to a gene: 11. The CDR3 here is CASSTGQGLPNAFF. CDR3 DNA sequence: TGTGCCAGTAGTACGGGACAGGGCCTTCCAAATGCTTTCTTT.

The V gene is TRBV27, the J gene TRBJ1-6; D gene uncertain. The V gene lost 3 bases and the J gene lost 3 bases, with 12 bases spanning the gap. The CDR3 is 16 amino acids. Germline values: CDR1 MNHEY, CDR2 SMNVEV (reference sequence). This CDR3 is CASSFMTDHYNSPLHF. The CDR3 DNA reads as TGTGCCAGCAGTTTCATGACTGACCACTATAATTCACCCCTCCACTTT.

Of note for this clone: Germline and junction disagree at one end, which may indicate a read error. Here the CDR3 reads CASSFGGGLANEKLFF. The CDR3 bases are TGTGCTAGCAGCTTCGGGGGAGGCCTTGCTAATGAAAAACTGTTTTTT. This chain joins TRBV7-7 and TRBJ1-4; perhaps TRBD1 as D (5 bases). Germline lookup yields CDR1 SSHAT and CDR2 FNYEAQ (reference sequence). The CDR3 spans 16 residues.

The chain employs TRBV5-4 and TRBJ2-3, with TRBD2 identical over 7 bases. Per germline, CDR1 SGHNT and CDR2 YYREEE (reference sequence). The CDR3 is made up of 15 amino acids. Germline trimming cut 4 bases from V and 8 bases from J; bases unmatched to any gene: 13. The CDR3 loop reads CASSPPSGQTGTQYF. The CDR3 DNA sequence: TGTGCCAGCAGCCCTCCTAGCGGTCAAACGGGTACGCAGTATTTT.

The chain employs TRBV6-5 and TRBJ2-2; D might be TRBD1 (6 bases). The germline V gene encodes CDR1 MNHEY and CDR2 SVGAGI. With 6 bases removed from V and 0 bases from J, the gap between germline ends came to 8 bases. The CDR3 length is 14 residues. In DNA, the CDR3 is TGTGCCAGCAGGGGACAACCGAACACCGGGGAGCTGTTTTTT. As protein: CASRGQPNTGELFF.

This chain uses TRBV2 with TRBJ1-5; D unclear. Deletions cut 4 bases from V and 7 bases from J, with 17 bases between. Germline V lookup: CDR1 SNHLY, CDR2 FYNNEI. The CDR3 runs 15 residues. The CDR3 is CASSVDGQPGQPQHF. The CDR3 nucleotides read TGTGCCAGCAGTGTGGATGGGCAACCTGGCCAGCCCCAGCATTTT.

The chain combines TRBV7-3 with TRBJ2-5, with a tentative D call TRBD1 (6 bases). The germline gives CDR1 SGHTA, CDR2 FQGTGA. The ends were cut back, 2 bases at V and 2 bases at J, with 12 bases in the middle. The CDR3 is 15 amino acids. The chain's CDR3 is CASSLGPGEQETQYF. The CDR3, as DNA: TGTGCCAGCAGCTTAGGACCAGGGGAGCAAGAGACCCAGTACTTC.

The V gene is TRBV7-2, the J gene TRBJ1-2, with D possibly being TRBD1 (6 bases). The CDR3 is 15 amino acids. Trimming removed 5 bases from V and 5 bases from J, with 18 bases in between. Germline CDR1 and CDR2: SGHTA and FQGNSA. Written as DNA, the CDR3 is TGTGCCAGCAGCCCACCCGGGGGGCTATGGTATGGCTACACCTTC. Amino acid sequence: CASSPPGGLWYGYTF.

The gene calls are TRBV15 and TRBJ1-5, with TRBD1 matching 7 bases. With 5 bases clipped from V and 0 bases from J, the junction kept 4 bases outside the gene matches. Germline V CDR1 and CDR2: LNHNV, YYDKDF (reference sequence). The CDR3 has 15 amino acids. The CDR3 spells CATSRQGYSNQPQHF. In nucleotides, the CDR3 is TGTGCCACCAGCCGACAGGGCTATAGCAATCAGCCCCAGCATTTT.

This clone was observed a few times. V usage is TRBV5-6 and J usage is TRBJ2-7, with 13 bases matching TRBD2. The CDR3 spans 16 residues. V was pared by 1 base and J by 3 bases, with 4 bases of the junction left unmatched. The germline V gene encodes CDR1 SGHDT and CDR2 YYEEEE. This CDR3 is CASSLSWTSGSYEQYF. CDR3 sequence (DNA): TGTGCCAGCAGCTTGAGCTGGACTAGCGGGAGCTACGAGCAGTACTTC.

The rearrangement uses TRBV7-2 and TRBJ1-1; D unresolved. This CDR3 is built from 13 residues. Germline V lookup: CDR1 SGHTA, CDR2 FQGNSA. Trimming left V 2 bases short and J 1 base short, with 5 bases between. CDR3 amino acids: CASSLYRNTEAFF. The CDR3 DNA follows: TGTGCCAGCAGCTTATATAGGAACACTGAAGCTTTCTTT.

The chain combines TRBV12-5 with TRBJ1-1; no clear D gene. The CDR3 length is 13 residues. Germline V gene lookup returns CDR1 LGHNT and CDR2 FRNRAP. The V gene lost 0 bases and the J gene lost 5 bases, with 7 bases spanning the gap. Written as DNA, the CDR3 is TGTGCTAGTGGTTTGGTACGAGGAACTGAAGCTTTCTTT. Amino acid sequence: CASGLVRGTEAFF.

The CDR3: CASSRRGGGGNTIYF. Here the CDR3 DNA reads TGTGCCAGCAGCCGCCGGGGGGGCGGCGGAAACACCATATATTTT. V gene TRBV5-8 combines with J gene TRBJ1-3; D may be TRBD1 (6 bases). CDR3 length equals 15 residues. Germline-derived CDR1 and CDR2 are SGHTS and YDEGEE. V dropped 4 bases and J dropped 4 bases, with 15 bases sitting between them.

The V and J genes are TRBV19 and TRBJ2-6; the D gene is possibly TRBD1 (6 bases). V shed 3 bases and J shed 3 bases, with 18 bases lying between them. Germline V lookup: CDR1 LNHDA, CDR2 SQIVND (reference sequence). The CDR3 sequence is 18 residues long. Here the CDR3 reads CASSMAARGVYGANVLTF. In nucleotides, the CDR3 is TGTGCCAGTAGTATGGCGGCCAGGGGCGTGTATGGGGCCAACGTCCTGACTTTC.

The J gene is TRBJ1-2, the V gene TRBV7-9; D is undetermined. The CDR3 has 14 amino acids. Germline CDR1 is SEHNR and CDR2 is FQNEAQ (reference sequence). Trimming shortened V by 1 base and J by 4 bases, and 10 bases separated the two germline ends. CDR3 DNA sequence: TGTGCCAGCAGCTTAGAGTCGACTTCCTATGGCTACACCTTC. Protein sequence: CASSLESTSYGYTF.

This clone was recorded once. The CDR3 protein is CASSGQGNGNTIYF. The CDR3, as DNA: TGTGCCAGCAGCGGACAGGGGAACGGAAACACCATATATTTT. The chain uses TRBV28 and TRBJ1-3, with TRBD1 matching 9 bases. The trim removed 6 bases at V and 4 bases at J, leaving 4 bases unmatched. The CDR3 spans 14 residues. Germline CDR1 reads MDHEN; CDR2 reads SYDVKM.

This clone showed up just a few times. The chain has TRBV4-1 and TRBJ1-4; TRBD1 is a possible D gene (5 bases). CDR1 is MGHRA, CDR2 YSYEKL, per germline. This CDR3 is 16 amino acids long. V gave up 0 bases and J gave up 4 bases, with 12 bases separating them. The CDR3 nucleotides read TGCGCCAGCAGCCAAGAGGGGGAGCGGGGTAATGAAAAACTGTTTTTT. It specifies CASSQEGERGNEKLFF.

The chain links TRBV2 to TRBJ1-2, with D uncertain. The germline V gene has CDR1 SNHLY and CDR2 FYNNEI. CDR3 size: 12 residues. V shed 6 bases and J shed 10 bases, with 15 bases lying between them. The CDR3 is CASRQERDDYTF. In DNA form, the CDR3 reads TGTGCCAGCAGACAAGAGAGGGATGACTACACCTTC. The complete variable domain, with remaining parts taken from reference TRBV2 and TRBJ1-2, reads EPEVTQTPSHQVTQMGQEVILRCVPISNHLYFYWYRQILGQKVEFLVSFYNNEISEKSEIFDDQFSVERPDGSNFTLKIRSTKLEDSAMYFCASRQERDDYTFGSGTRLTVV.

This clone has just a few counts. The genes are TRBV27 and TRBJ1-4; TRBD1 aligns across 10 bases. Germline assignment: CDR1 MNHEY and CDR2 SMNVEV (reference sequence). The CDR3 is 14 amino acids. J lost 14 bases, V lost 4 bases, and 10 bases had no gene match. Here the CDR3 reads CASSSDRGLRVLFF. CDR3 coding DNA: TGTGCCAGCAGTTCAGACAGGGGGCTCCGGGTTCTGTTTTTT. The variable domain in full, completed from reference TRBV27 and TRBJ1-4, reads EAQVTQNPRYLITVTGKKLTVTCSQNMNHEYMSWYRQDPGLGLRQIYYSMNVEVTDKGDVPEGYKVSRKEKRNFPLILESPSPNQTSLYFCASSSDRGLRVLFFGSGTQLSVL.

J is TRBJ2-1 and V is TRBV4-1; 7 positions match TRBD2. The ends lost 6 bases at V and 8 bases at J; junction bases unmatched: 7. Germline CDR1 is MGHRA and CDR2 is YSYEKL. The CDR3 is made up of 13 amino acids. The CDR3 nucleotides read TGCGCCAGCAGTAGCGGGTACGGAGATGAGCAGTTCTTC. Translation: CASSSGYGDEQFF.

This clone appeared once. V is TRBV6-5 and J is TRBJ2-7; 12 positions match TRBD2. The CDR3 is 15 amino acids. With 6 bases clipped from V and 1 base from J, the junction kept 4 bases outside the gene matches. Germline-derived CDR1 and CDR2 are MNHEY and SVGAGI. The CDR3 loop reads CASRQGTSGSYEQYF. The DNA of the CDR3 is TGTGCCAGCAGGCAGGGGACTAGCGGGTCCTACGAGCAGTACTTC.